This TCR beta chain originates from a study of T and B cells in COVID-19 patients. TRB was amplified from around 250-500 ng of blood genomic DNA. By share, this clonotype ranks as medium-sized. Its target is unknown. TRB rearrangements were amplified by multiplex PCR with BIOMED2 TRB-A/B primers. TCRdb analysed the multiplex PCR reads with MiXCR anew, one entry per CDR3 protein. The sample lists 4,000 to 5,000 distinct CDR3 sequences, approximately 30% occurring once. Study outcomes and limitations: There were 2,000 to 3,000 TCR clusters exclusive to the recovered cohort, 30 to 40 with low generation probability.

Losses at the gene ends were 0 bases for V and 7 bases for J; bases not matched to a gene: 11. Looked up from germline, CDR1 is GTSNPN and CDR2 is SVGIG (reference sequence). This CDR3 region has 15 residues. The rearrangement joins TRBV30 to TRBJ1-2, with TRBD1 matching over 7 bases. The sequenced material came from blood. The receptor was derived from a human donor with active COVID-19. The CDR3 nucleotides are TGTGCCTGGAGTGTTGAGGCAGGGGGATATGGTGGCTACACCTTC. Its translation is CAWSVEAGGYGGYTF.